This T cell receptor beta chain stems from a study of cytomegalovirus exposure and HLA in healthy donors. It was with 60 Vbeta and 13 Jbeta primers that the PCR ran. Produced via immunoSEQ multiplex PCR; TCRdb's table is partial and in-frame only. Among about 150,000 clones listed, 77% were seen once. Sequences were obtained from PBMCs. The sequence was obtained from a male donor in good health and CMV-seronegative.

As DNA, the CDR3 is TGTGCCAGCAGCTCCGTCCTGGGACAGTTATGGCAGCCCCAGCATTTT. Residues: CASSSVLGQLWQPQHF. J is TRBJ1-5 and V is TRBV4-2, with TRBD1 matching over 7 bases. CDR3 length: 16 residues. From germline, CDR1 is LGHNA and CDR2 YNFKEQ. V was pared by 5 bases and J by 7 bases, with 14 bases of the junction left unmatched.